This T cell receptor (beta chain) derives from a study of OX40 agonist ivuxolimab in advanced cancers. Across the study: Six ivuxolimab dose levels, 0.01 to 10 mg/kg, were given intravenously every 2 weeks.

Some clones are missing from TCRdb's copy, which holds only in-frame ones; the method was immunoSEQ multiplex PCR. This table has 30,000 to 35,000 clones, 65% to 80% appearing once. Trimming cost V 5 bases and J 2 bases; bases outside gene matches: 5. The CDR3 loop spans 13 amino acids. Germline V gene lookup returns CDR1 GTSNPN and CDR2 SVGIG (reference sequence). Concerning this clone itself: Its antigen remains unidentified.

Overall study results and limits: Normalized expansion of T-cell clones was also low for some nonresponders.

The chain joins TRBV30 to TRBJ1-2, with 7 bases aligning to TRBD1. The receptor's source is an adult with an advanced solid tumor such as melanoma, head and neck, liver or kidney cancer. The material sequenced was CD4+ or CD8+ T cells sorted from blood, taken in a trial of the OX40 agonist ivuxolimab. CDR3 DNA sequence: TGTGCCTGGCAAACACAGGGGAACTATGGCTACACCTTC. Translation gives CAWQTQGNYGYTF.